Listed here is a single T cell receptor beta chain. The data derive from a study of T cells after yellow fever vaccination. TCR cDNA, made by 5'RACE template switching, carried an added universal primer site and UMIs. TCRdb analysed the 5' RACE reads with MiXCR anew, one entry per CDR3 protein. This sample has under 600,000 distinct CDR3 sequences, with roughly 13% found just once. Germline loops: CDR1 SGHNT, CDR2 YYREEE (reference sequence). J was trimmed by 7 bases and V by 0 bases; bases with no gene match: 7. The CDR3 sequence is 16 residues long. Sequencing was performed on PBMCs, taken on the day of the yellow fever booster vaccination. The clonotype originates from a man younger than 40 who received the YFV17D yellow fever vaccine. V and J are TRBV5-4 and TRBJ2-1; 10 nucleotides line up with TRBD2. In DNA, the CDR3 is TGTGCCAGCAGCTTGGGGGCTAGCGGGGGTCCAAATGAGCAGTTCTTC. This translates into CASSLGASGGPNEQFF.